A selection of T cell receptor beta chains follows, all from one sample in a study of blood T cell repertoires in COVID-19. Clones were read by immunoSEQ multiplex PCR, and TCRdb kept only the in-frame ones, dropping some. The table shows tens of thousands of clones, with over 90% occurring only once. Sequencing input: peripheral blood. These receptors were collected from a man between 45 and 60 years old with acute or convalescent COVID-19. Each CDR3 is given with its conserved first and last residue.

j_call,v_call,cdr3_length,cdr3_aa
TRBJ1-1,TRBV9,15,CASSRGTGLNTEAFF
TRBJ1-1,TRBV6-1,16,CASRDRSNMVNTEAFF
TRBJ1-2,TRBV6-5,15,CASQGTGRANYGYTF
TRBJ2-1,TRBV5-6,13,CASSSSGEGEQFF
TRBJ2-1,TRBV19,15,CASSIEAGGPHEQFF
TRBJ1-2,TRBV29-1,15,CSVEGGPGGDYGYTF
TRBJ2-5,TRBV9,12,CASSVALETQYF
TRBJ2-3,TRBV19,16,CASSPNRQASTDTQYF
TRBJ1-5,TRBV11-2,13,CASSLGRGQPQHF
TRBJ2-1,TRBV6-2/TRBV6-3,17,CASSYETSGALYNEQFF
TRBJ2-5,TRBV3-1/TRBV3-2,12,CASSPGEETQYF
TRBJ1-1,TRBV30,13,CACLGQLNTEAFF
TRBJ2-7,TRBV29-1,13,CSVRDRGLDEQYF